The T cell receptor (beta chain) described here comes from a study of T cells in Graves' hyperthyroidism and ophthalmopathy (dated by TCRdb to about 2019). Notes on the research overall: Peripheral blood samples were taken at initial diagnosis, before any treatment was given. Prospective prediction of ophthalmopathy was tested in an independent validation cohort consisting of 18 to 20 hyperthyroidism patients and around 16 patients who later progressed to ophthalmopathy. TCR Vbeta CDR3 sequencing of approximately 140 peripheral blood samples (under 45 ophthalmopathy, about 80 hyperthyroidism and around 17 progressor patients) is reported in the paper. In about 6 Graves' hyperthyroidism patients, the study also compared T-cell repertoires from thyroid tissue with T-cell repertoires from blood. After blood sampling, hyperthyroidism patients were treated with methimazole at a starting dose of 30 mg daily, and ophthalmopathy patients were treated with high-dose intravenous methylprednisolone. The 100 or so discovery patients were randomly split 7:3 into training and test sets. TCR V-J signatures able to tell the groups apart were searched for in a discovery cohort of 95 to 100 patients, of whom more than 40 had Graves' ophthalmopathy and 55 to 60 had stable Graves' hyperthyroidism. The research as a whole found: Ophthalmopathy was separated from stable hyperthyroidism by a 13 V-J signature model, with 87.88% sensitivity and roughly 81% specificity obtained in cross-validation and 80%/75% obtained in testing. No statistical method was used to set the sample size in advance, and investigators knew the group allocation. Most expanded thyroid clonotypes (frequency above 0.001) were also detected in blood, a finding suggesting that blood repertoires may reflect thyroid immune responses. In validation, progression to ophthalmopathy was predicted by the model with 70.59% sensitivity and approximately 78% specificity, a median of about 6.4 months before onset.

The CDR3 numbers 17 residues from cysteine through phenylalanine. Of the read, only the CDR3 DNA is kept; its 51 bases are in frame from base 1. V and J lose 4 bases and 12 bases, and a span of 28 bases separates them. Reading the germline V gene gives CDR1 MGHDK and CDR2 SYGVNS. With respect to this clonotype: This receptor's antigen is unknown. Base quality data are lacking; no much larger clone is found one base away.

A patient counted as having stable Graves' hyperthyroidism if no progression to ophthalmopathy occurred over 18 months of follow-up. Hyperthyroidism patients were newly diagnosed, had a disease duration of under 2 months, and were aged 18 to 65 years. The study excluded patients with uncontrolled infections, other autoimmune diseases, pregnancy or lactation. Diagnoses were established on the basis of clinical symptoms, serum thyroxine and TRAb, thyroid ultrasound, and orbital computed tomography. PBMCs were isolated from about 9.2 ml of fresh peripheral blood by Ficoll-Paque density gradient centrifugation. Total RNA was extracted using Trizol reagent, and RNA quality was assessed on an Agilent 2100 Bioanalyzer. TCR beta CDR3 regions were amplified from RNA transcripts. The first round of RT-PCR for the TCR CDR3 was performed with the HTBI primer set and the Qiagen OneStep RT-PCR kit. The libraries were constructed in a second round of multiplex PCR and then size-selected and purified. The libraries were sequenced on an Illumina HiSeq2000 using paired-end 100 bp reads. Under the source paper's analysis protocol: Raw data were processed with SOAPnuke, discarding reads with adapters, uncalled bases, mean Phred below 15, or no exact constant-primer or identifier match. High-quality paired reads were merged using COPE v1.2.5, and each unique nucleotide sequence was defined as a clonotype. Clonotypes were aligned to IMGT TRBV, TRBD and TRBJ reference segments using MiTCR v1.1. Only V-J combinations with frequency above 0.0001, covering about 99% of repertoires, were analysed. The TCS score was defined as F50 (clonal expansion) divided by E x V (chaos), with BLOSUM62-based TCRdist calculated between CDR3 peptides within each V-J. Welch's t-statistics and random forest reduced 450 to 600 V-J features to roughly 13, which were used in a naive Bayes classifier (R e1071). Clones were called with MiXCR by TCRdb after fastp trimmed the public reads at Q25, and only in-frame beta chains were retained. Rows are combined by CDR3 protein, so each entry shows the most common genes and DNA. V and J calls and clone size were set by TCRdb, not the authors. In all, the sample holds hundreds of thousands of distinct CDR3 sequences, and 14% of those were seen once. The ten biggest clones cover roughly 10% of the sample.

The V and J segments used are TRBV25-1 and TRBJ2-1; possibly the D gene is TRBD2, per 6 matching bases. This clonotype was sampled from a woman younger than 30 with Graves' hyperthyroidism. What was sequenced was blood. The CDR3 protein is CASSATEWDSFADGQFF. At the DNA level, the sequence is TGTGCCAGCAGTGCGACCGAATGGGACTCCTTCGCAGATGGGCAGTTCTTC.